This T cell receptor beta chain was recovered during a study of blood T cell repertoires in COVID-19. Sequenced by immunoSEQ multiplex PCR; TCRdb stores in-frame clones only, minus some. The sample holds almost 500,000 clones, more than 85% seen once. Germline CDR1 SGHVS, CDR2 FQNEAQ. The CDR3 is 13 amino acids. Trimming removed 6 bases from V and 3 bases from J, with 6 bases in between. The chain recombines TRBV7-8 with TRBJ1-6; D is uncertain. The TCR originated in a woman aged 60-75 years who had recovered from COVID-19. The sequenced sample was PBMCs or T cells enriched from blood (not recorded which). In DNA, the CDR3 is TGTGCCAGCAGTCCGGGCTATAATTCACCCCTCCACTTT. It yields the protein CASSPGYNSPLHF.